This T cell receptor (beta chain) comes out of a study of cytomegalovirus exposure and HLA in healthy donors. Study overall: The study's early data release held about 85 million unique TCRs from HLA-typed donors. Within the Caucasian-associated ancestry cluster were roughly 81% of the roughly 400 genotyped donors.

CDR1 is ENHRY, CDR2 SYGVKD, per germline. The length of the CDR3 is 16 residues. V shed 0 bases and J shed 4 bases, with 12 bases lying between them. Comments on this clone: Its specificity is unknown.

A multiplex PCR was run with 60 Vbeta primers and 13 Jbeta primers. Using immunoSEQ multiplex PCR, the repertoire was profiled, and TCRdb retains in-frame clones only, with some absent. The sample spans over 100,000 clones; the ten largest clones claim approximately 1.6%. Overall study findings and caveats: Reportedly, a later analysis found an Asian-associated ancestry cluster had fewer N-insertions than the roughly 700-donor mean. Earlier results showed most TCR beta V segments being productive about 87% or about 30% of the time.

The source of this sequence is a woman between 35 and 50 years old in good health and CMV-seropositive. The chain joins TRBV10-3 to TRBJ2-2; a weak D match, TRBD2 (5 bases). Source material: PBMCs. CDR3 protein: CAISESGVAGTGELFF. The CDR3 DNA reads as TGTGCCATCAGTGAGTCGGGAGTAGCAGGCACCGGGGAGCTGTTTTTT.